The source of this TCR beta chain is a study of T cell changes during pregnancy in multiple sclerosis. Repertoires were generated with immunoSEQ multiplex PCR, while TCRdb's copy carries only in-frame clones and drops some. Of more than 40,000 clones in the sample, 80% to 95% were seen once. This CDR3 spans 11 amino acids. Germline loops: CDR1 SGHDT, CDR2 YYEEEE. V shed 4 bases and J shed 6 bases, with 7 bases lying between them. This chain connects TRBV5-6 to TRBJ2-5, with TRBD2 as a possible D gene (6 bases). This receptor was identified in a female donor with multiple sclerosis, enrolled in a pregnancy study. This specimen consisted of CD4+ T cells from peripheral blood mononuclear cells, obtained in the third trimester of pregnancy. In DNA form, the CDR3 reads TGTGCCAGCAGCGGAGGGAAGACCCAGTACTTC. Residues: CASSGGKTQYF.